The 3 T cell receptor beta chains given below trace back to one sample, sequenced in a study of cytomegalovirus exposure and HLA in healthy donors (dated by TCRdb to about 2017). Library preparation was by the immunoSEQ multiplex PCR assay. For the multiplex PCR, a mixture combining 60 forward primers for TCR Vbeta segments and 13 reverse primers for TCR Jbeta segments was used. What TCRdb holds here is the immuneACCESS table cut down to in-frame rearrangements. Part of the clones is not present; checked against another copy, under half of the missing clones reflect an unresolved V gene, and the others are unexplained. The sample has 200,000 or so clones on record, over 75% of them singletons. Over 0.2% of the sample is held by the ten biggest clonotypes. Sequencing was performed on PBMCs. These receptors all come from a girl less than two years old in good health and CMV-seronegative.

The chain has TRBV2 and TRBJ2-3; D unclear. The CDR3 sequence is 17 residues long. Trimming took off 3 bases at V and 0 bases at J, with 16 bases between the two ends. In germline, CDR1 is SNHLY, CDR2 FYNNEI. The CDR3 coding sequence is TGTGCCAGCAGTGACAGCGACTTACATACTAGCACAGATACGCAGTATTTT. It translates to CASSDSDLHTSTDTQYF.

The CDR3 region is CATGLAGGRSYNEQFF. The CDR3 DNA follows: TGTGCCACCGGACTAGCGGGAGGTCGTTCCTACAATGAGCAGTTCTTC. The chain is built from TRBV27 and TRBJ2-1, with 14 bases lining up with TRBD2. The CDR3 has 16 residues. The trim removed 10 bases at V and 1 base at J, leaving 6 bases unmatched. From germline, CDR1 is MNHEY and CDR2 SMNVEV (reference sequence).

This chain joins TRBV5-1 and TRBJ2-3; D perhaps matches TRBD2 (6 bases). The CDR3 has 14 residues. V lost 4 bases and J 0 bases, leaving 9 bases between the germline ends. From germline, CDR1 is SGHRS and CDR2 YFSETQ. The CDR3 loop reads CASSQDYSTDTQYF. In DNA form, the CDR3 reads TGCGCCAGCAGCCAGGACTACAGCACAGATACGCAGTATTTT. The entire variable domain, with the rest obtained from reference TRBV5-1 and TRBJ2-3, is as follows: KAGVTQTPRYLIKTRGQQVTLSCSPISGHRSVSWYQQTPGQGLQFLFEYFSETQRNKGNFPGRFSGRQFSNSRSEMNVSTLELGDSALYLCASSQDYSTDTQYFGPGTRLTVL.